The clone carrying this TCR beta chain has at least ten counts. This record comes from a study of T cells in Graves' hyperthyroidism and ophthalmopathy. Between the trimmed V and J ends, which lost 6 bases and 4 bases, there was a span of 15 bases. Per the germline V gene, CDR1 is MDHEN and CDR2 is SYDVKM. The CDR3 length is 14 residues. Using RNA transcripts as the source, TCR beta CDR3 regions were amplified. A set of HTBI primers served as the primers for a first-round RT-PCR of the TCR CDR3. MiXCR, run by TCRdb on the multiplex PCR reads, gives a single entry per CDR3 protein. The table records approximately 430,000 distinct CDR3 sequences, approximately 14% of them present only once.

Sequencing was carried out using blood. The chain joins TRBV28 to TRBJ1-1; D possibly corresponds to TRBD1 (5 bases). This receptor was obtained from a woman aged 18-29 years with Graves' hyperthyroidism. This CDR3 is CASRSSGGVTEAFF. In DNA, the CDR3 is TGTGCCAGCAGATCATCCGGGGGGGTCACTGAAGCTTTCTTT.